This is a list of T cell receptor beta chains from one sample in a study of regulatory dendritic cells for organ transplantation. The table came from immunoSEQ multiplex PCR; TCRdb's copy has only in-frame clones and leaves some out. This table holds about 18,000 clones, over 75% found once. These receptors are not linked to any known antigen. Input material: memory CD4+ T cells from blood cultured with regulatory dendritic cells. These receptors were obtained from a human donor in good health. Both conserved end residues are part of each CDR3. D genes are given only for firm matches. Clone size is shown for a subset of rows, as once, few, many or a class of expanded clone.

clone size	CDR3 length	J gene	D gene	V gene	CDR3 DNA	CDR3 protein
-	15	TRBJ2-7	TRBD1	TRBV19	TGTGCCAGTAGCACTAAAGGACAGGGGTACTACGAGCAGTACTTC	CASSTKGQGYYEQYF
-	13	TRBJ2-1	-	TRBV6-1	TGTGCCAGCTGTCCAGGGTATAGGTCTGAGCAGTTCTTC	CASCPGYRSEQFF
-	13	TRBJ2-7	-	TRBV7-9	TGTGCCAGCAGCCTCCTCGGACGCTACGAGCAGTACTTC	CASSLLGRYEQYF
-	13	TRBJ2-3	TRBD2	TRBV19	TGTGCCAGTACAAGCGGGAGTACAGATACGCAGTATTTT	CASTSGSTDTQYF
-	16	TRBJ1-6	-	TRBV4-2	TGTGCCAGCAGCCAAGATGGCAGGGCCTATAATTCACCCCTCCACTTT	CASSQDGRAYNSPLHF
-	16	TRBJ1-1	-	TRBV4-2	TGTGCCAGCAGCCACTCTCAGGGCCAGGGAAGCACTGAAGCTTTCTTT	CASSHSQGQGSTEAFF
-	13	TRBJ2-7	-	TRBV6-5	TGTGCCAGCAGGAGCACGCGGTCCTACGAGCAGTACTTC	CASRSTRSYEQYF
-	15	TRBJ2-7	TRBD2	TRBV6-1	TGTGCCAGCAGTACCACGACTAGCGGAAACTACGAGCAGTACTTC	CASSTTTSGNYEQYF
-	15	TRBJ1-6	-	TRBV7-2	TGTGCCAGCAGCAGACAGGCCCCCCCGGATTCACCCCTCCACTTT	CASSRQAPPDSPLHF
-	12	TRBJ2-1	-	TRBV6-5	TGTGCCAGCAGTTACACTACCAATGAGCAGTTCTTC	CASSYTTNEQFF
-	13	TRBJ2-5	-	TRBV29-1	TGCAGCGTTGGCGCCGGGTACCAAGAGACCCAGTACTTC	CSVGAGYQETQYF
few	16	TRBJ2-5	TRBD2	TRBV15	TGTGCCACCTCGGAGGTAGCGGGGGGCGTCCGGGAGACCCAGTACTTC	CATSEVAGGVRETQYF
-	15	TRBJ2-7	TRBD1	TRBV4-1	TGCGCCAGCAGCCAGGGGACAGTGAGCTCCTACGAGCAGTACTTC	CASSQGTVSSYEQYF
-	15	TRBJ2-7	-	TRBV5-5	TGTGCCAGCAGCTTGGCAGGAGTTGGCGGGTACGAGCAGTACTTC	CASSLAGVGGYEQYF
-	13	TRBJ2-1	-	TRBV5-5	TGTGCCAGCAAAGGGAGGTCCCACAATGAGCAGTTCTTC	CASKGRSHNEQFF
-	15	TRBJ2-3	-	TRBV9	TGTGCCAGCAGCGTTGGGCCGAACACATATGATACGCAGTATTTT	CASSVGPNTYDTQYF
-	17	TRBJ2-7	TRBD2	TRBV28	TGTGCCAGCGTAGGGGCGGCACGACTAGCGGGAGGTAACGAGCAGTACTTC	CASVGAARLAGGNEQYF
-	14	TRBJ1-6	-	TRBV19	TGTGCCAGTAGTGTCGGGACACGGGTCCCCCCCCTCCACTTT	CASSVGTRVPPLHF
-	15	TRBJ1-5	TRBD1	TRBV28	TGTGCCAGCAGTTTTCTCGACAGGGGCAATCAGCCCCAGCATTTT	CASSFLDRGNQPQHF
-	15	TRBJ2-5	-	TRBV4-3	TGCGCCAGCAGTAACGACGCGACCGTCCAAGAGACCCAGTACTTC	CASSNDATVQETQYF
-	15	TRBJ2-5	-	TRBV7-6	TGTGCCAGCAGCTTTACGCCGGGACCGACAGAGACCCAGTACTTC	CASSFTPGPTETQYF
-	14	TRBJ1-5	TRBD1	TRBV6-6	TGTGCCAGCAGTTACGACAGGGGGAATCAGCCCCAGCATTTT	CASSYDRGNQPQHF
-	17	TRBJ1-2	-	TRBV10-1	TGCGCCAGCAGTGAGAATCGGGACGGGTTAACAGACCGAGGCTACACCTTC	CASSENRDGLTDRGYTF
few	13	TRBJ2-7	-	TRBV15	TGTGCCACCAGCAGAGACAGGGGACGCGAGCAGTACTTC	CATSRDRGREQYF
-	13	TRBJ2-2	-	TRBV27	TGTGCCAGCAGTTTATCATACACCGGGGAGCTGTTTTTT	CASSLSYTGELFF
-	13	TRBJ2-7	TRBD1	TRBV6-5	TGTGCCAGCAGACGGGACAGACGCTACGAGCAGTACTTC	CASRRDRRYEQYF
-	16	TRBJ2-1	TRBD2	TRBV5-1	TGCGCCAGCAGCTTAACTAGCGGGAGTATCTACAATGAGCAGTTCTTC	CASSLTSGSIYNEQFF